This T cell receptor (beta chain) was recorded in a study of blood T cell repertoires in COVID-19. Study-wide background: Sample material is recorded as cDNA or gDNA derived from T cells, B-cell-depleted T cells, or PBMCs.

Profiling relied on immunoSEQ multiplex PCR, and the TCRdb table lists in-frame clones only, not all of them. The sample contains around 310,000 clones, roughly 91% of which appear only once. Germline assignment: CDR1 KGHSH and CDR2 LQKENI. The ends lost 2 bases at V and 9 bases at J; junction bases unmatched: 14. The CDR3 has 16 residues. The material sequenced was PBMCs or T cells enriched from blood (not recorded which). This receptor was identified in a woman aged 25 to 45 who had recovered from COVID-19. The V gene is TRBV18, the J gene TRBJ2-7; TRBD2 matches at 9 bases. The CDR3 nucleotides are TGTGCCAGCTCACCAGGGACAGCGGGAGGCTCGTTAGGGCAGTACTTC. It encodes CASSPGTAGGSLGQYF.